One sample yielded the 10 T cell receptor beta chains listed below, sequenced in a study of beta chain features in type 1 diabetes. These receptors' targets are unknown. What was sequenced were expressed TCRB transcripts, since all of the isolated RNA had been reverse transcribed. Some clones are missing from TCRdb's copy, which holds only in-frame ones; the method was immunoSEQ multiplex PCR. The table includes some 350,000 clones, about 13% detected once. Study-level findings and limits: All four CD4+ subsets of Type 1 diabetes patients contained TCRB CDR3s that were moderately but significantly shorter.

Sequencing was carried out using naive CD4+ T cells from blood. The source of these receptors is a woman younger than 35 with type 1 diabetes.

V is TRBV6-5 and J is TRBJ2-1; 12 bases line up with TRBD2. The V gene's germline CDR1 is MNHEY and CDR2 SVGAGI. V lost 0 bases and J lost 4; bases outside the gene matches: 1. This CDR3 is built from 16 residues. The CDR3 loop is CASSYSGTSGYNEQFF. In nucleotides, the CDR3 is TGTGCCAGCAGTTACTCAGGGACTAGCGGGTACAATGAGCAGTTCTTC.

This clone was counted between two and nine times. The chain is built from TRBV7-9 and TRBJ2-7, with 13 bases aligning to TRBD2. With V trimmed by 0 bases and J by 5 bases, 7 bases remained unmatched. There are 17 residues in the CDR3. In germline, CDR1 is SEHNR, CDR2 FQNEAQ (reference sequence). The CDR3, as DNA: TGTGCCAGCAGCTTAGCCCTCGGACTAGCGGGAGAAGACGAGCAGTACGTC. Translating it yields CASSLALGLAGEDEQYV.

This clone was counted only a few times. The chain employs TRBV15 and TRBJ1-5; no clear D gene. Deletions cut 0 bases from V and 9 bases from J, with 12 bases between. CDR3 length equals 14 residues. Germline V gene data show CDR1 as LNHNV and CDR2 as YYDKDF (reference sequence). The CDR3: CATSRDAGLRPQHF. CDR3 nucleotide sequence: TGTGCCACCAGCAGAGATGCGGGCCTACGGCCCCAGCATTTT.

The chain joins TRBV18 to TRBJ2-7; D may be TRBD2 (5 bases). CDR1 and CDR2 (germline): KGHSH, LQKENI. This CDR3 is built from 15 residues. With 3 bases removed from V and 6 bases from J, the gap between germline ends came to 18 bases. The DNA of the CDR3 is TGTGCCAGCTCACCCGTTAGCGAGGGAGCCGCCGAGCAGTACTTC. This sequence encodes CASSPVSEGAAEQYF.

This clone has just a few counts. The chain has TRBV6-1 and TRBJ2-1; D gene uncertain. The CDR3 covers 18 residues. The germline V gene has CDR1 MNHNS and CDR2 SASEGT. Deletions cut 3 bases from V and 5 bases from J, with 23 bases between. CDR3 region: CASSEVSQRGHRHNEQFF. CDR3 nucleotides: TGTGCCAGCAGTGAGGTCTCCCAACGTGGGCATAGGCACAATGAGCAGTTCTTC.

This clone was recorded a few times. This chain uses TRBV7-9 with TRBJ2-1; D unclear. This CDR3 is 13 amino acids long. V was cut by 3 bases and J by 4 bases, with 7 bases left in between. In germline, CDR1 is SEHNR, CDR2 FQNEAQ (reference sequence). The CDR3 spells CASSLAEYNEQFF. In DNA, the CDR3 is TGTGCCAGCAGCTTGGCAGAATACAATGAGCAGTTCTTC.

The CDR3 bases are TGTGCCAGCAGTGGAAGAGAGGGAGAAAAACTGTTTTTT. Translation gives CASSGREGEKLFF. V is TRBV2 and J is TRBJ1-4, with no clear D. The CDR3 is 13 residues long. Germline V gene data show CDR1 as SNHLY and CDR2 as FYNNEI. The germline V and J ends were trimmed by 4 bases and 8 bases, with 11 bases remaining between them.

The CDR3 DNA sequence: TGTGCCAGTAGTACCAGGGTAGCGGGAGCCCCCTCCTACAATGAGCAGTTCTTC. It specifies CASSTRVAGAPSYNEQFF. The chain couples TRBV19 to TRBJ2-1; 9 bases agree with TRBD2. Per germline, CDR1 LNHDA and CDR2 SQIVND (reference sequence). Trimming at V came to 4 bases and at J to 0 bases, leaving 10 bases not matched to a gene. This CDR3 is built from 18 residues. Using reference TRBV19 and TRBJ2-1 for the parts outside the CDR3, the full variable domain is DGGITQSPKYLFRKEGQNVTLSCEQNLNHDAMYWYRQDPGQGLRLIYYSQIVNDFQKGDIAEGYSVSREKKESFPLTVTSAQKNPTAFYLCASSTRVAGAPSYNEQFFGPGTRLTVL.

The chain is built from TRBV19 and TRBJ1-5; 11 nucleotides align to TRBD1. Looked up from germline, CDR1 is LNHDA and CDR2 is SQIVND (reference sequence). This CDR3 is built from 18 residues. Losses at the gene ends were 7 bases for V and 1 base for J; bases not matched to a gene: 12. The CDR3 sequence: CASTTWTGGRSSNQPQHF. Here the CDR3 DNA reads TGTGCCAGTACCACCTGGACAGGGGGCAGATCGAGCAATCAGCCCCAGCATTTT.

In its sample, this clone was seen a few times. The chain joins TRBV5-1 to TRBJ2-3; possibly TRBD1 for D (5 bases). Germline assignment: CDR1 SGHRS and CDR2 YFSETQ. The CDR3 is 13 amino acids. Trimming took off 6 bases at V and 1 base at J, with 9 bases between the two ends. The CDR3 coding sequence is TGCGCCAGCAACCCGACAGGCACAGATACGCAGTATTTT. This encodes CASNPTGTDTQYF.